Each of the 3 T cell receptor beta chains below was sequenced from the same sample in a study of control samples from healthy donors and cancer patients. Assay: immunoSEQ multiplex PCR; the TCRdb copy retains only in-frame clones and omits some. The table lists roughly 80,000 clones, over 85% of them singletons. Sequenced input: blood. The receptor source for this set is a man over 45 in good health.

The V and J genes are TRBV5-1 and TRBJ2-2, with 8 bases lining up with TRBD1. The trim removed 4 bases at V and 5 bases at J, leaving 4 bases unmatched. Germline lookup yields CDR1 SGHRS and CDR2 YFSETQ. This CDR3 is 14 amino acids long. CDR3 nucleotide sequence: TGCGCCAGCAGCCTACGGACAGGGACCGGGGAGCTGTTTTTT. It is translated as CASSLRTGTGELFF. Using reference TRBV5-1 and TRBJ2-2 for the parts outside the CDR3, the full variable domain is KAGVTQTPRYLIKTRGQQVTLSCSPISGHRSVSWYQQTPGQGLQFLFEYFSETQRNKGNFPGRFSGRQFSNSRSEMNVSTLELGDSALYLCASSLRTGTGELFFGEGSRLTVL.

J is TRBJ2-2 and V is TRBV7-3, with TRBD2 matching 10 bases. Germline values: CDR1 SGHTA, CDR2 FQGTGA. Trimming took 1 base from V and 5 from J; bases not matched to a gene: 13. This CDR3 comprises 19 residues. CDR3 region: CASSLSGAERGGRTGELFF. CDR3 in DNA: TGTGCCAGCAGCTTAAGCGGGGCGGAGCGGGGGGGCAGAACCGGGGAGCTGTTTTTT.

V is TRBV19 and J is TRBJ1-3, with TRBD1 as a possible D gene (6 bases). Germline values: CDR1 LNHDA, CDR2 SQIVND (reference sequence). V gave up 7 bases and J gave up 3 bases, with 13 bases separating them. This CDR3 is built from 14 residues. The CDR3 loop is CASNGRGSGNTIYF. CDR3 in DNA: TGTGCCAGTAATGGCAGGGGTAGTGGAAACACCATATATTTT.